This note documents a single TCR beta chain sequence. Antigen specificity is unknown. The assay was immunoSEQ multiplex PCR, and TCRdb's table has in-frame clones only and misses some. The table has approximately 70,000 clones, over 70% seen once. Germline values: CDR1 MNHEY, CDR2 SVGAGI. This CDR3 spans 15 amino acids. After removal of 8 bases from V and 4 bases from J, the junction contained 6 bases not matched to a gene. The data are from a study of T cell responses to AZD1222 COVID-19 vaccine. General study points: Sampled repertoires all dated from after the peak T cell response. A reported finding is that nearly half of spike-specific TCRs target unmutated variant regions.

This material consisted of peripheral blood, taken 28 days after the second AZD1222 dose. The chain has TRBV6-5 and TRBJ2-1; TRBD2 agrees at 12 bases. This TCR was recovered from an adult who received the AZD1222 COVID-19 vaccine. The CDR3: CASVGLAGKYNEQFF. The CDR3 DNA follows: TGTGCCAGCGTTGGACTAGCGGGGAAGTACAATGAGCAGTTCTTC.